What follows is one TCR beta chain and its context. This clone was seen a few times. Its antigen is currently not known. No base-level quality is on record; no much larger clone is a single base apart. This record belongs to a study of T cell changes during pregnancy in multiple sclerosis (dated by TCRdb to the late 2010s). At the level of the whole study: The study looked at changes in the T cell repertoire across pregnancy in women with multiple sclerosis.

Including the terminal cysteine and phenylalanine, the CDR3 comprises 15 residues. Only the CDR3 DNA is retained, 45 bases long and in frame from the first base. After removal of 2 bases from V and 1 base from J, the junction retains 1 base not matched to a gene. The germline V gene sets CDR1 to SGHTS and CDR2 to YDEGEE. The method was the immunoSEQ multiplex PCR assay. TCRdb provides this immuneACCESS table in a form limited to in-frame rearrangements. Some clones are lacking; in checked studies, under half of them reflect an unresolved V gene, and why the rest are absent is not known. A total of 35,000 to 50,000 clones appear in this sample, less than 90% of them only once. Of the sample, approximately 1.2% is held by the ten largest clones.

The specimen was CD4+ T cells from peripheral blood mononuclear cells, collected in the second trimester of pregnancy. The sequence derives from a female donor with multiple sclerosis, enrolled in a pregnancy study. This sequence uses TRBV5-8 and TRBJ2-4, with 9 central nucleotides matching TRBD1. The CDR3: CASSFGTGAKNIQYF. The DNA sequence follows: TGTGCCAGCAGCTTTGGGACAGGGGCCAAAAACATTCAGTACTTC. Here the CDR3 is joined to the reference TRBV5-8 and TRBJ2-4 genes, and the full variable domain is: EAGVTQSPTHLIKTRGQQATLRCSPISGHTSVYWYQQALGLGLQFLLWYDEGEERNRGNFPPRFSGRQFPNYSSELNVNALELEDSALYLCASSFGTGAKNIQYFGAGTRLSVL.